The 31 T cell receptor beta chains in this list originate from one sample, sequenced in a study of T cell responses to AZD1222 COVID-19 vaccine. Measured with immunoSEQ multiplex PCR; TCRdb has only the in-frame clones, and not every one. The table records under 150,000 clones, roughly 89% of them present only once. The starting material was peripheral blood, obtained on day 0 of AZD1222 vaccination. These receptor sequences come from an adult in good health.

This clone was recorded only once. The CDR3, as DNA: TGTGCCACATGGCAGAACGGACTAAATATCCATGAGCAGTTCTTC. It is translated as CATWQNGLNIHEQFF. The chain is built from TRBV10-3 and TRBJ2-1; perhaps TRBD2 as D (6 bases). The CDR3 runs 15 residues. Germline V gene data show CDR1 as ENHRY and CDR2 as SYGVKD. Trimming stripped 10 bases from V and 8 bases from J, with 24 bases between.

The V call is TRBV3-1 (or the pseudogene TRBV3-2), the J call TRBJ2-5; D remains ambiguous. Trimming shortened V by 1 base and J by 2 bases, and 8 bases separated the two germline ends. Germline CDR1 and CDR2: LGHDT and YNNKEL (reference sequence). The CDR3 consists of 14 residues. This CDR3 reads CASSQGALQETQYF. The CDR3 nucleotides are TGTGCCAGCAGCCAAGGAGCACTTCAAGAGACCCAGTACTTC.

This clone has just one count. V gene TRBV14 combines with J gene TRBJ2-7; D gene unclear. The length of the CDR3 is 11 residues. The germline gives CDR1 SGHDN, CDR2 FVKESK. Trimming removed 0 bases at V and 8 bases at J, with 5 bases between. CDR3 nucleotide sequence: TGTGCCAGCAGCCAAGAGTATAAGCAGTACTTC. This translates into CASSQEYKQYF.

This sequence joins TRBV19 and TRBJ1-6; D is possibly TRBD1 (6 bases). V shed 6 bases and J shed 3 bases, with 9 bases lying between them. The V gene's germline CDR1 is LNHDA and CDR2 SQIVND (reference sequence). CDR3 size: 14 residues. The CDR3 loop is CASSGQYYNSPLHF. CDR3 coding DNA: TGTGCCAGTAGCGGACAGTACTATAATTCACCCCTCCACTTT.

The rearrangement joins TRBV28 to TRBJ2-5, with D unclear. V dropped 3 bases and J dropped 5 bases, with 7 bases sitting between them. This CDR3 region has 12 residues. Germline CDR1 and CDR2: MDHEN and SYDVKM. DNA for the CDR3: TGTGCCAGCAGTTTGTCTTCGGAGACCCAGTACTTC. Residues: CASSLSSETQYF.

This clone appeared a few times. The V and J genes are TRBV28 and TRBJ2-3; the match to TRBD1 covers 9 bases. This CDR3 contains 15 residues. The germline V gene has CDR1 MDHEN and CDR2 SYDVKM. J was trimmed by 1 base and V by 6 bases; bases with no gene match: 5. CDR3 in amino acids: CASSRRTGGTDTQYF. The CDR3 bases are TGTGCCAGCAGCCGTAGGACAGGGGGCACAGATACGCAGTATTTT.

This clone was counted a single time. The chain combines TRBV11-2 with TRBJ1-1; D is ambiguous. The CDR3 sequence is 13 residues long. The germline CDR1 and CDR2 sequences are SGHAT and FQNNGV. V shed 1 base and J shed 7 bases, with 10 bases lying between them. This CDR3 is CASSLGRVDEAFF. The CDR3 DNA follows: TGTGCCAGCAGCTTAGGTCGGGTCGATGAAGCTTTCTTT.

J is TRBJ2-2 and V is TRBV29-1; 9 nucleotides match TRBD1. Germline V CDR1 and CDR2: SQVTM, ANQGSEA. This CDR3 has 17 residues. The trim removed 5 bases at V and 5 bases at J, leaving 15 bases unmatched. The CDR3 DNA sequence: TGCAGCGTTCTTGGGGGTACAGGGGGCGTTAGTACCGGGGAGCTGTTTTTT. Translation gives CSVLGGTGGVSTGELFF.

The DNA for the CDR3 is TGCAGTGCTAGTGAAGGGAGTCAGCCCCAGCATTTT. Encoded protein: CSASEGSQPQHF. The rearrangement links TRBV20-1 to TRBJ1-5; no clear D. The CDR3 loop spans 12 amino acids. The V gene lost 3 bases and the J gene lost 6 bases, with 9 bases spanning the gap. Germline V CDR1 and CDR2: DFQATT, SNEGSKA (reference sequence).

The CDR3 DNA sequence: TGTGCCAGCAGATACGGACAGGGTCTACACAATGAGCAGTTCTTC. Its protein is CASRYGQGLHNEQFF. The J gene is TRBJ2-1, the V gene TRBV6-2 or TRBV6-3; 8 bases fit TRBD1. The germline gives CDR1 MNHEY, CDR2 SVGEGT. J gave up 5 bases and V 6 bases, and 9 bases lay outside the gene matches. There are 15 residues in the CDR3.

CDR3 sequence reads: CASSLVAIRFTDTQYF. For the CDR3, the DNA is TGCGCCAGCAGCTTGGTAGCTATCCGATTCACAGATACGCAGTATTTT. The rearrangement joins TRBV5-1 to TRBJ2-3; D is undetermined. Germline V lookup: CDR1 SGHRS, CDR2 YFSETQ. The CDR3 loop spans 16 amino acids. Deletions cut 0 bases from V and 2 bases from J, with 13 bases between.

The V gene is TRBV7-2, the J gene TRBJ2-2, with D possibly being TRBD2 (6 bases). The CDR3 loop spans 17 amino acids. The germline V gene encodes CDR1 SGHTA and CDR2 FQGNSA. V was cut by 1 base and J by 5 bases, with 17 bases left in between. CDR3 loop: CASSLDLTGGTTGELFF. In DNA form, the CDR3 reads TGTGCCAGCAGCTTAGATCTTACCGGGGGAACTACCGGGGAGCTGTTTTTT.

This clone was seen a single time. CDR3 sequence reads: CASSLDRDRQFF. The CDR3 coding sequence is TGTGCCAGCTCACTGGACAGGGATCGACAGTTCTTC. V and J are TRBV18 and TRBJ2-1; the match to TRBD1 covers 8 bases. V was pared by 4 bases and J by 13 bases, with 6 bases of the junction left unmatched. This CDR3 comprises 12 residues. Germline V gene sequence: CDR1 KGHSH, CDR2 LQKENI.

The chain uses TRBV28 and TRBJ1-2, with no clear D. This CDR3 is 15 amino acids long. Germline V gene sequence: CDR1 MDHEN, CDR2 SYDVKM. V was trimmed by 8 bases and J by 3 bases, leaving 19 bases between them. The CDR3 is CASSPPQRWDYGYTF. The CDR3 DNA reads as TGTGCCAGCTCCCCTCCCCAACGATGGGACTATGGCTACACCTTC.

This rearrangement joins TRBV19 to TRBJ1-6, with 7 positions matching TRBD1. Germline loops: CDR1 LNHDA, CDR2 SQIVND (reference sequence). CDR3 length equals 15 residues. Trimming took 6 bases from V and 5 from J; bases not matched to a gene: 7. CDR3 residues: CASSPRDSNNSPLHF. As DNA, the CDR3 is TGTGCCAGTAGCCCCAGGGACAGTAATAATTCACCCCTCCACTTT.

The V and J genes are TRBV29-1 and TRBJ2-1; D might be TRBD1 or TRBD2, each matching 7 bases. Germline lookup yields CDR1 SQVTM and CDR2 ANQGSEA. The CDR3 runs 14 residues. V lost 4 bases and J lost 4, with 14 bases in between. This CDR3 is CSVGGRDRYNEQFF. Here the CDR3 DNA reads TGCAGCGTTGGAGGGAGGGACAGATACAATGAGCAGTTCTTC.

This rearrangement joins TRBV2 to TRBJ1-5; perhaps TRBD1 as D (6 bases). Germline loops: CDR1 SNHLY, CDR2 FYNNEI. V lost 6 bases and J lost 6, with 21 bases in between. The CDR3 has 16 residues. The CDR3 coding sequence is TGTGCCAGCAGGACCGGGGGGGCAGGAAGGCGTCAGCCCCAGCATTTT. It translates to CASRTGGAGRRQPQHF.

In DNA form, the CDR3 reads TGTGCCAGCAGCCAATTCCCTCCGGGACAGGGGGCTAGGAGGGAGCTGTTTTTT. This encodes CASSQFPPGQGARRELFF. This chain uses TRBV14 with TRBJ2-2; 12 bases match TRBD1. Trimming cost V 2 bases and J 9 bases; bases outside gene matches: 13. This CDR3 has 18 residues. Germline CDR1 and CDR2: SGHDN and FVKESK.

The V gene is TRBV11-3, the J gene TRBJ2-1; 13 nucleotides line up with TRBD2. The germline gives CDR1 SGHNT, CDR2 YENEEA. The V segment lost 4 bases and the J segment 8 bases; nucleotides outside the gene matches: 2. The CDR3 covers 14 residues. This chain's CDR3 is CASSSGLAGDEQFF. The CDR3 DNA sequence: TGTGCCAGCAGCTCAGGACTAGCGGGAGATGAGCAGTTCTTC.

The V and J genes are TRBV28 and TRBJ1-2, with a possible D match to TRBD1 (5 bases). From germline, CDR1 is MDHEN and CDR2 SYDVKM. The CDR3 is 15 amino acids. Trimming cost V 7 bases and J 0 bases, with 15 bases left between them. The CDR3, as DNA: TGTGCCAGCAATGCACCGGGGGGGGCTAACTATGGCTACACCTTC. It encodes CASNAPGGANYGYTF.

The chain links TRBV21-1 to TRBJ1-2. TRBV21-1 is noted as a pseudogene. CDR3 length: 18 residues. The chain's CDR3 is CASSKDSSVRTFFYGYTF. DNA for the CDR3: TGTGCCAGCAGCAAAGATTCCTCCGTGAGAACATTCTTCTATGGCTACACCTTC.

This clone has a handful of counts. This chain uses TRBV2 with TRBJ2-7; the match to TRBD1 covers 10 bases. Germline loops: CDR1 SNHLY, CDR2 FYNNEI. CDR3 size: 14 residues. V was clipped by 10 bases and J by 5 bases; unmatched bases: 11. CDR3 loop: CATQRGQGINEQYF. In nucleotides, the CDR3 is TGTGCCACTCAACGGGGACAGGGGATCAACGAGCAGTACTTC.

The V call is TRBV30, the J call TRBJ1-2, with 7 bases lining up with TRBD1. Germline assignment: CDR1 GTSNPN and CDR2 SVGIG (reference sequence). The CDR3 contains 17 residues. V shed 0 bases, J shed 4 bases, and the junction held 14 bases outside the gene matches. CDR3 DNA: TGTGCCTGGAGTGTACAGGACAGGCAAATTTGTGGCTATGGCTACACCTTC. This sequence encodes CAWSVQDRQICGYGYTF.

This clone was picked up one time. The chain employs TRBV24-1 and TRBJ2-2, with 8 nucleotides matching TRBD1. The germline V gene encodes CDR1 KGHDR and CDR2 SFDVKD. J gave up 6 bases and V 4 bases, and 9 bases lay outside the gene matches. This CDR3 comprises 16 residues. Written as DNA, the CDR3 is TGTGCCACCAGTGACCCGGACAGGGCGGACCCCGGGGAGCTGTTTTTT. Residues: CATSDPDRADPGELFF.

CDR3 sequence reads: CASSPGQVYGYTF. The CDR3 region has the DNA TGTGCCAGCAGCCCTGGACAGGTCTATGGCTACACCTTC. The V and J genes are TRBV14 and TRBJ1-2; 7 bases align to TRBD1. Germline CDR1 reads SGHDN; CDR2 reads FVKESK. This CDR3 contains 13 residues. V shed 4 bases and J 4 bases; nucleotides not matched to a gene: 3.

V usage is TRBV28 and J usage is TRBJ2-1; 14 positions agree with TRBD2. Trimming cost V 5 bases and J 5 bases; bases outside gene matches: 2. CDR1 and CDR2 (germline): MDHEN, SYDVKM. The CDR3 contains 15 residues. The chain's CDR3 is CASSMGLAGDNEQFF. The CDR3 DNA sequence: TGTGCCAGCAGTATGGGACTAGCGGGAGACAATGAGCAGTTCTTC.

This rearrangement joins TRBV7-2 to TRBJ2-5, with D unclear. This CDR3 spans 15 amino acids. CDR1 SGHTA and CDR2 FQGNSA come from the germline V gene. The V end was cut by 2 bases, the J end by 0 bases, with 10 bases between. The CDR3 nucleotides read TGTGCCAGCAGCTTAAGGGCAGGAGACCAAGAGACCCAGTACTTC. Amino acids: CASSLRAGDQETQYF.

This sequence joins TRBV15 and TRBJ1-4; D gene unclear. The length of the CDR3 is 14 residues. The germline gives CDR1 LNHNV, CDR2 YYDKDF (reference sequence). Trimming pared 5 bases from V and 5 bases from J, leaving 12 bases between. CDR3 coding DNA: TGTGCCACCAGCTTACGGCGAAGAAATGAAAAACTGTTTTTT. It translates to CATSLRRRNEKLFF.

J is TRBJ2-3 and V is TRBV6-5; D remains ambiguous. V was trimmed by 4 bases and J by 3 bases, leaving 8 bases between them. The CDR3 covers 13 residues. Germline CDR1 and CDR2: MNHEY and SVGAGI. CDR3 sequence: CASSWATTDTQYF. CDR3 sequence (DNA): TGTGCCAGCAGTTGGGCCACTACAGATACGCAGTATTTT.

This clone was picked up one time. The gene calls are TRBV5-1 and TRBJ2-5; 8 nucleotides align to TRBD1. Germline CDR1 and CDR2: SGHRS and YFSETQ. V shed 3 bases, J shed 3 bases, and the junction held 4 bases outside the gene matches. The length of the CDR3 is 14 residues. CDR3 in amino acids: CASSWTGPKETQYF. The CDR3 bases are TGCGCCAGCAGCTGGACAGGGCCCAAAGAGACCCAGTACTTC. The complete variable domain, with remaining parts taken from reference TRBV5-1 and TRBJ2-5, reads KAGVTQTPRYLIKTRGQQVTLSCSPISGHRSVSWYQQTPGQGLQFLFEYFSETQRNKGNFPGRFSGRQFSNSRSEMNVSTLELGDSALYLCASSWTGPKETQYFGPGTRLLVL.

The rearrangement links TRBV27 to TRBJ2-7, with D uncertain. Trimming removed 5 bases at V and 0 bases at J, with 8 bases between. The CDR3 is 13 residues long. CDR1 is MNHEY and CDR2 is SMNVEV in the germline V gene (reference sequence). In DNA, the CDR3 is TGTGCCAGCAGTCTCCAGAGCTCCTACGAGCAGTACTTC. Protein sequence: CASSLQSSYEQYF.